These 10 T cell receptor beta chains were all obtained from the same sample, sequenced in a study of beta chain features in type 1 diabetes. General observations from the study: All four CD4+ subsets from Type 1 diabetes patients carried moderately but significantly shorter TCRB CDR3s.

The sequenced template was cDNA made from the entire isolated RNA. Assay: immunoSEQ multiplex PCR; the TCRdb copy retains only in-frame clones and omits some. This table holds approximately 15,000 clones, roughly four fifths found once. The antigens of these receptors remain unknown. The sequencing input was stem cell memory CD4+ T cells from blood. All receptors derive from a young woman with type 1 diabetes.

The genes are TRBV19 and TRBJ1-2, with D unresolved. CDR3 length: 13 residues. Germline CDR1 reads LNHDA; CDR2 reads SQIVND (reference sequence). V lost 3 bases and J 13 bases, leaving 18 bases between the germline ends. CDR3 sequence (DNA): TGTGCCAGTAGTATGAATTCCCAGGCCACCGGCACCTTC. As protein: CASSMNSQATGTF.

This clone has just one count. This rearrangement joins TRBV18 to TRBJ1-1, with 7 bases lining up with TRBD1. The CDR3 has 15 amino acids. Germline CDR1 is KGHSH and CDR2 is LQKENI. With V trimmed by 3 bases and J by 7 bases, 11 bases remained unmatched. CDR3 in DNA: TGTGCCAGCTCACCTGCTGTGACAGGGATGGGTGAAGCTTTCTTT. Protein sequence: CASSPAVTGMGEAFF.

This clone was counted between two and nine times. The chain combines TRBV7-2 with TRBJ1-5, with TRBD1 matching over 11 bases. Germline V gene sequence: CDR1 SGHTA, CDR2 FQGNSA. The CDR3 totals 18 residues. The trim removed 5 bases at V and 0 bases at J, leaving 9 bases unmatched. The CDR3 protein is CASSPRGQGGNSNQPQHF. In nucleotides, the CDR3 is TGTGCCAGCAGCCCCCGGGGACAGGGGGGAAATAGCAATCAGCCCCAGCATTTT.

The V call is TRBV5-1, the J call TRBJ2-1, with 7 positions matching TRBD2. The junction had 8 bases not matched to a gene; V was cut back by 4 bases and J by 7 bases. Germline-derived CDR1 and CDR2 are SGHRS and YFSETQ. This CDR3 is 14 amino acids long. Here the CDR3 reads CASSATSERNEQFF. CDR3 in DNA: TGCGCCAGCAGCGCAACTAGCGAGAGAAATGAGCAGTTCTTC.

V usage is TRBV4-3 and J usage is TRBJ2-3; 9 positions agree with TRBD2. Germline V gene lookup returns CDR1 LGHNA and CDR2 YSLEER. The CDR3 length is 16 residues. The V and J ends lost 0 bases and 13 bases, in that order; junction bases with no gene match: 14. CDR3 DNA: TGCGCCAGCAGCCAAGATTTATCAAGCGGGAGGCCTTTTGAGTATTTT. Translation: CASSQDLSSGRPFEYF.

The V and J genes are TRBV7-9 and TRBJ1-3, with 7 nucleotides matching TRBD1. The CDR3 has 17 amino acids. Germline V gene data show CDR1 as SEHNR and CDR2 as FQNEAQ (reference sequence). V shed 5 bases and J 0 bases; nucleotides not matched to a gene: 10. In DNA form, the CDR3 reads TGTGCCAGCAGCACCACCCTGACAGGGACCTCTGGAAACACCATATATTTT. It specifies CASSTTLTGTSGNTIYF.

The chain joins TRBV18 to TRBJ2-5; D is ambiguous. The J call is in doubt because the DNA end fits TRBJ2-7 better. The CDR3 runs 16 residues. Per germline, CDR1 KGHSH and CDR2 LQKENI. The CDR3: CASSPRERTLSYEQYF. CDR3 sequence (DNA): TGTGCCAGCTCACCACGAGAGCGTACGTTATCCTACGAGCAGTACTTC.

Here the CDR3 reads CASSLAGLADLEQFF. The CDR3, as DNA: TGTGCCAGCAGCTTGGCGGGACTAGCAGACCTTGAGCAGTTCTTC. The genes are TRBV7-2 and TRBJ2-1; TRBD2 agrees at 9 bases. V lost 3 bases, J lost 9 bases, and 9 bases stayed unmatched. This CDR3 is built from 15 residues. CDR1 is SGHTA, CDR2 FQGNSA, per germline. The complete variable domain, with remaining parts taken from reference TRBV7-2 and TRBJ2-1, reads GAGVSQSPSNKVTEKGKDVELRCDPISGHTALYWYRQSLGQGLEFLIYFQGNSAPDKSGLPSDRFSAERTGGSVSTLTIQRTQQEDSAVYLCASSLAGLADLEQFFGPGTRLTVL.

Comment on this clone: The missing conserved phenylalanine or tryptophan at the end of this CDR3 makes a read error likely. CDR3 coding DNA: TGTGCCAGCAGTTGGGGGGGGACAGGGCACGAGCAGTACCTC. As protein: CASSWGGTGHEQYL. This rearrangement joins TRBV28 to TRBJ2-7; 9 bases line up with TRBD1. The CDR3 sequence is 14 residues long. The V gene's germline CDR1 is MDHEN and CDR2 SYDVKM. Trimming removed 4 bases from V and 5 bases from J; junction bases left unmatched: 6.

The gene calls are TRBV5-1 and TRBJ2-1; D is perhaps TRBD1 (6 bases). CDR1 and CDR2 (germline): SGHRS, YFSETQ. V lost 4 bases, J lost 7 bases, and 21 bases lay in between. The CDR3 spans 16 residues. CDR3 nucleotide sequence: TGCGCCAGCAGCATATACGCAGGGGTATCTTCTAATGAGCAGTTCTTC. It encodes CASSIYAGVSSNEQFF.